The source of this T cell receptor (beta chain) is a study of Graves' ophthalmopathy and Graves' hyperthyroidism. Beta-chain TCR CDR3 regions were amplified from RNA transcripts. A first-round RT-PCR used HTBI primers, followed by a second-round multiplex PCR. TCRdb re-called the multiplex PCR reads through MiXCR, storing one row per CDR3 protein. In the table there are 400,000 to 450,000 distinct CDR3 sequences, 20% to 25% of which are singletons. Clinical symptoms, serum thyroxine, TRAb, thyroid ultrasound and orbital computed tomography were relied on for diagnosis. This clonotype was seen many times. V shed 8 bases and J shed 3 bases, with 19 bases lying between them. From germline, CDR1 is GTSNPN and CDR2 SVGIG (reference sequence). The CDR3 length is 14 residues.

This sequence originates from a woman between 18 and 29 years old with stable Graves' hyperthyroidism. The V and J genes are TRBV30 and TRBJ1-1; possibly TRBD1 for D (6 bases). The sequencing sample was made of peripheral blood. CDR3 sequence: CAAQKGGRHTEAFF. CDR3 nucleotide sequence: TGTGCCGCCCAAAAGGGGGGACGACACACTGAAGCTTTCTTT.